This record covers a single T cell receptor beta chain. The data are from a study of blood T cell repertoires in COVID-19. As for the study in general: From T cells, B-cell-depleted T cells, or PBMCs came the material, which was cDNA or gDNA.

Participants had their cohort set by participant-reported clinical history. Two negative PCRs, clearance, or symptom resolution characterized the recovered Cohort 3 donors. Germline lookup yields CDR1 MNHEY and CDR2 SMNVEV (reference sequence). Between the trimmed V and J ends, which lost 5 bases and 7 bases, there was a span of 17 bases. The CDR3 length is 14 residues. In the authors' workflow: By means of reference gene primer amplification, nucleated cell counts were estimated. The assay was immunoSEQ multiplex PCR, and TCRdb's table has in-frame clones only and misses some. D and trimming were read from the DNA, whereas the V and J calls and clone size are those reported in that table. The table has almost 500,000 clones, 80% to 90% seen once.

The sequencing sample was made of PBMCs or T cells enriched from blood (not recorded which). The V gene is TRBV27, the J gene TRBJ1-2, with D possibly matching TRBD1 (6 bases). The clonotype comes from a woman aged 60-75 years who had recovered from COVID-19. The CDR3 loop is CASSLRDTSGGYTF. The DNA for the CDR3 is TGTGCCAGCAGTCTCCGGGACACTTCGGGTGGCTACACCTTC.